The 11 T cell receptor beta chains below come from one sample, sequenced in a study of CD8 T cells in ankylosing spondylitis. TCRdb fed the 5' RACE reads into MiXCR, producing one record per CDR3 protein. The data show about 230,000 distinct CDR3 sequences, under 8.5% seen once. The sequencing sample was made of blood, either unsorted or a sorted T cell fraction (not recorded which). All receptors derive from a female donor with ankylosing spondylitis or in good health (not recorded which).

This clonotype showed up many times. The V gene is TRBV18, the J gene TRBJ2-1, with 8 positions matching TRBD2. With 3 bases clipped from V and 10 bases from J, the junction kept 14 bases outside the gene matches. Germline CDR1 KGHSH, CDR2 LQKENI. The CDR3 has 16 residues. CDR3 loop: CASSPLGTRGLEEQFF. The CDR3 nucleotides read TGTGCCAGCTCACCCCTCGGGACTAGGGGCCTTGAGGAGCAGTTCTTC.

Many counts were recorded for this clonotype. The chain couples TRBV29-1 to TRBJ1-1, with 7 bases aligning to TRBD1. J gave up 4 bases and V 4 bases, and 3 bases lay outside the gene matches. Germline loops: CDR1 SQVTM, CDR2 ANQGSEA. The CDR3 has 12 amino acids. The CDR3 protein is CSVGSGGTEAFF. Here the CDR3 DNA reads TGCAGCGTTGGGTCAGGGGGCACTGAAGCTTTCTTT.

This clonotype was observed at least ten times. CDR3 bases: TGTGCCAGCAATGAGAGGTCCACAGATACGCAGTATTTT. It codes for CASNERSTDTQYF. The V gene is TRBV2, the J gene TRBJ2-3; no reliable D call. V was shortened by 7 bases and J by 2 bases, with 10 bases between the two germline ends. The CDR3 is 13 residues long. The V gene's germline CDR1 is SNHLY and CDR2 FYNNEI.

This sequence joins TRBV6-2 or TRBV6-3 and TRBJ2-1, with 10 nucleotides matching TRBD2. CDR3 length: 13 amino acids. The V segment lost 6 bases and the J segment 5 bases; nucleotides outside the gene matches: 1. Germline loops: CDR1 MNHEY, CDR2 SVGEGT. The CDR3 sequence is CASRGLANNEQFF. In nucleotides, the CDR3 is TGTGCCAGCAGGGGACTAGCGAACAATGAGCAGTTCTTC.

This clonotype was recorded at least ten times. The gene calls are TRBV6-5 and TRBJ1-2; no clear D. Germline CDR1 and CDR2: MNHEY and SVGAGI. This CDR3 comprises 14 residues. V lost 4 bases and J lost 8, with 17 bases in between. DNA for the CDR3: TGTGCCAGCAGTTCCACCGACGGTTGGAGGGGCTACACCTTC. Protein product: CASSSTDGWRGYTF.

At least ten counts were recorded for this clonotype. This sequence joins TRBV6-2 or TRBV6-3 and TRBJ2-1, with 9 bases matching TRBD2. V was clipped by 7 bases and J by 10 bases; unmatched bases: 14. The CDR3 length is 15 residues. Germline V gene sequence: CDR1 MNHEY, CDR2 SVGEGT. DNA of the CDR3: TGTGCCAGCACCCTCGGCGGGAGGGGATTACGGGAGCAGTTCTTC. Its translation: CASTLGGRGLREQFF.

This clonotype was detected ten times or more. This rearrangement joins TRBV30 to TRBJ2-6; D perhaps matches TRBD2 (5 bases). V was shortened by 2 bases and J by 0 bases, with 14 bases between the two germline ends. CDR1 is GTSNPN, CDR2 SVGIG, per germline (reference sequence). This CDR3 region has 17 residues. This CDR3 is CAWSRRGSFSGANVLTF. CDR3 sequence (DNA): TGTGCCTGGAGTCGGAGAGGGTCCTTCTCTGGGGCCAACGTCCTGACTTTC.

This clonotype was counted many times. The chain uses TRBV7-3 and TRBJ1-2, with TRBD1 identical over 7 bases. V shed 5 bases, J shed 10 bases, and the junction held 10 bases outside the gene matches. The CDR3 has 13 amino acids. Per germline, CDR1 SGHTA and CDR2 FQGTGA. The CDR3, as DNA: TGTGCCAGCAGCCAAGGAGGGGGCGACTTCTACACCTTC. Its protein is CASSQGGGDFYTF.

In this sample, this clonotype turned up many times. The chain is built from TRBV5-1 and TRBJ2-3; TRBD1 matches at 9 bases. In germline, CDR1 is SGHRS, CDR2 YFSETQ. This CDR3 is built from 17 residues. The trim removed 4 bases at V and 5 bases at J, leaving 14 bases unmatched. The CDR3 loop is CASSPVTGTGKLDTQYF. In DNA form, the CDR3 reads TGCGCCAGCAGCCCGGTTACCGGGACAGGGAAGCTAGATACGCAGTATTTT.

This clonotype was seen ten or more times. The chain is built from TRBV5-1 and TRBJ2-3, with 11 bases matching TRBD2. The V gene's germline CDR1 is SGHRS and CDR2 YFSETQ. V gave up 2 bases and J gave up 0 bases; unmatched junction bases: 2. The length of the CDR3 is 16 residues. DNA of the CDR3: TGCGCCAGCAGCTTAAGACTAGCGGGGAGCACAGATACGCAGTATTTT. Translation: CASSLRLAGSTDTQYF.

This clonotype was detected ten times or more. The CDR3 loop reads CASTGWGPGNTIYF. The CDR3 DNA reads TGTGCCAGCACCGGTTGGGGGCCTGGAAACACCATATATTTT. V and J are TRBV12-3 or TRBV12-4 and TRBJ1-3; maybe TRBD1 (6 bases). The CDR3 contains 14 residues. The V gene lost 7 bases and the J gene lost 2 bases, with 12 bases spanning the gap.